Sequencing of this TCR beta chain was carried out in a study of shared clonotypes between healthy human individuals. Study findings and constraints: Clonotype sharing across donors was expected to vary with sequencing depth. Among the subsets, naive ones generally showed larger estimated richness than memory ones.

In the case of this clone: The target antigen is unknown.

Measured with immunoSEQ multiplex PCR; TCRdb has only the in-frame clones, and not every one. The profile covers about 2.2 million clones, with just under 95% appearing a single time and about 1.7% taken by the ten largest. The CDR3 has 17 residues. Per germline, CDR1 LGHNA and CDR2 YSLEER. Trimming pared 2 bases from V and 0 bases from J, leaving 14 bases between. Terminally differentiated effector memory CD45RA+ cells were left out of the naive CD8 fraction, which was CD45RO-negative and positively selected for CCR7. This TCR derives from a man aged 18 to 35 in good health. Some clones in this sample may be carry-over from other donors' samples. The sequenced material came from naive CD8+ T cells from PBMCs. The gene calls are TRBV4-3 and TRBJ2-1; D gene unclear. The CDR3 spells CASSQLKGLSSYNEQFF. The CDR3 nucleotides read TGCGCCAGCAGCCAATTGAAGGGCCTTAGCTCCTACAATGAGCAGTTCTTC.